These T cell receptor beta chains were read from a single sample in a study of cytomegalovirus exposure and HLA in healthy donors. The assay was immunoSEQ multiplex PCR, and TCRdb's table has in-frame clones only and misses some. The sample contains 200,000 or so clones, less than 90% of which appear only once. What was sequenced was PBMCs. The receptors were gathered from a boy between 10 and 17 years old in good health and CMV-seronegative. CDR3s include the opening cysteine and the closing phenylalanine or tryptophan. D genes are given only for firm matches. The size field is filled for only some rows; it gives once, few, many or a size class.

.	.	TRBV11-3	TRBJ2-1	CASSLDSAGSGQFF	TGTGCCAGCAGCTTAGATTCGGCGGGTTCGGGGCAGTTCTTC
TRBD1	.	TRBV29-1	TRBJ1-1	CSVVRGLGMNTEAFF	TGCAGCGTTGTTAGGGGGCTAGGGATGAACACTGAAGCTTTCTTT
.	once	TRBV14	TRBJ1-3	CASSQGRTVRGNTIYF	TGTGCCAGCAGCCAAGGTCGGACAGTGAGAGGAAACACCATATATTTT
TRBD2	.	TRBV7-2	TRBJ2-7	CASSPVVAGPQYEQYF	TGTGCCAGCAGCCCGGTGGTAGCGGGGCCTCAATACGAGCAGTACTTC
.	.	TRBV27	TRBJ2-1	CASSLATRNEQFF	TGTGCCAGCAGTTTAGCGACACGCAATGAGCAGTTCTTC
.	.	TRBV5-6	TRBJ1-2	CASSLGAYGYTF	TGTGCCAGCAGCTTGGGGGCCTATGGCTACACCTTC
TRBD1	.	TRBV2	TRBJ2-2	CATKGDRGITGELFF	TGTGCCACCAAGGGGGACAGGGGGATCACCGGGGAGCTGTTTTTT
.	.	TRBV27	TRBJ2-7	CASSSPSRRTLGEQYF	TGTGCCAGCAGTTCCCCGAGCCGGAGGACCCTGGGGGAGCAGTACTTC
TRBD1	.	TRBV6-1	TRBJ1-3	CASPSGTGLGNTIYF	TGTGCCAGCCCCTCCGGGACAGGGTTGGGAAACACCATATATTTT
.	many	TRBV6-1	TRBJ2-3	CASSGRGTGTDTQYF	TGTGCCAGCAGTGGACGCGGGACAGGCACAGATACGCAGTATTTT
.	few	TRBV7-2	TRBJ2-3	CASSLSLAGTDTQYF	TGTGCCAGCAGCTTGTCTCTAGCTGGCACAGATACGCAGTATTTT
TRBD2	.	TRBV9	TRBJ2-3	CASSPRTGLAGGPTDTQYF	TGTGCCAGCAGCCCACGGACAGGCCTAGCGGGAGGCCCCACAGATACGCAGTATTTT
TRBD2	.	TRBV9	TRBJ2-3	CASSLRAGYSTDTQYF	TGTGCCAGCAGCCTACGAGCGGGGTACTCCACAGATACGCAGTATTTT
.	.	TRBV6-6	TRBJ1-5	CASSNSPTSNQPQHF	TGTGCCAGCAGTAACTCCCCAACAAGCAATCAGCCCCAGCATTTT
TRBD2	.	TRBV19	TRBJ2-5	CASSRTGGHETQYF	TGTGCCAGTAGCCGCACGGGGGGGCATGAGACCCAGTACTTC
.	.	TRBV5-4	TRBJ1-1	CASSPWGGEAFF	TGTGCCAGCAGCCCCTGGGGGGGGGAAGCTTTCTTT
.	.	TRBV6-5	TRBJ2-7	CASSYPTASYEQYF	TGTGCCAGCAGTTACCCTACAGCCTCCTACGAGCAGTACTTC
TRBD1	.	TRBV27	TRBJ1-2	CASSSRTGGLSGYTF	TGTGCCAGCAGTTCCCGGACAGGGGGCCTTAGTGGCTACACCTTC
TRBD1	once	TRBV5-1	TRBJ2-7	CASTEGRGLYEQYF	TGCGCCAGCACCGAGGGCAGGGGGCTGTACGAGCAGTACTTC
.	once	TRBV27	TRBJ2-7	CASRRAIPYEQYF	TGTGCCAGCAGACGCGCCATACCCTACGAGCAGTACTTC
TRBD1	.	TRBV28	TRBJ1-2	CASSSTGGKGYTF	TGTGCCAGCAGTTCTACAGGGGGTAAGGGCTACACCTTC
TRBD1	.	TRBV7-9	TRBJ2-7	CASSGTGQGERFYEQYF	TGTGCCAGCAGCGGCACAGGACAGGGGGAGAGGTTCTACGAGCAGTACTTC
TRBD1	.	TRBV6-5	TRBJ2-7	CASAQGPQSSYEQYF	TGTGCCAGCGCACAGGGGCCCCAGAGCTCCTACGAGCAGTACTTC
.	.	TRBV2	TRBJ2-7	CASSEGSFSYEQYF	TGTGCCAGCAGTGAGGGCAGCTTCTCCTACGAGCAGTACTTC
.	few	TRBV10-1	TRBJ1-4	CASSTNRAKANEKLFF	TGCGCCAGCAGTACGAACAGGGCCAAAGCTAATGAAAAACTGTTTTTT
TRBD2	.	TRBV29-1	TRBJ2-1	CSVATSGYNEQFF	TGCAGCGTTGCGACTAGCGGATACAATGAGCAGTTCTTC
.	.	TRBV28	TRBJ1-1	CASSSLYGKNTEAFF	TGTGCCAGCAGTTCCTTGTACGGGAAGAACACTGAAGCTTTCTTT
.	.	TRBV5-1	TRBJ1-2	CASSTTEHNYGYTF	TGCGCCAGCAGCACCACAGAGCATAACTATGGCTACACCTTC
.	once	TRBV19	TRBJ2-2	CASNGGGPNTGELFF	TGTGCCAGTAATGGGGGAGGACCGAACACCGGGGAGCTGTTTTTT
TRBD1	.	TRBV2	TRBJ1-1	CASRTTGVRGEAFF	TGTGCCAGCAGGACGACAGGGGTACGTGGTGAAGCTTTCTTT
TRBD1	.	TRBV27	TRBJ1-2	CASKPGQGGLMGYTF	TGTGCCAGCAAACCGGGACAGGGGGGATTGATGGGCTACACCTTC
.	many	TRBV6-5	TRBJ1-1	CASSTGNTEAFF	TGTGCCAGCAGTACAGGGAACACTGAAGCTTTCTTT
TRBD2	.	TRBV7-9	TRBJ2-5	CASSPRDYQTQETQYF	TGTGCCAGCTCTCCCCGGGACTACCAGACCCAAGAGACCCAGTACTTC
TRBD1	.	TRBV5-6	TRBJ1-4	CASSAARTGRNDEKLFF	TGTGCCAGCAGCGCGGCTCGGACAGGGAGGAATGATGAAAAACTGTTTTTT
TRBD1	.	TRBV30	TRBJ2-1	CASDGQANYNEQFF	TGTGCCTCCGACGGACAGGCCAACTACAATGAGCAGTTCTTC
TRBD1	.	TRBV27	TRBJ1-6	CASSLDRSPYSPLHF	TGTGCCAGCAGCCTGGACAGGTCCCCCTATTCACCCCTCCACTTT
TRBD1	.	TRBV10-2	TRBJ2-1	CASRPGTGELFF	TGCGCCAGCAGGCCCGGGACAGGCGAACTGTTCTTC
.	once	TRBV27	TRBJ1-5	CASSFAWANQPQHF	TGTGCCAGCAGTTTTGCTTGGGCCAATCAGCCCCAGCATTTT
.	.	TRBV6-5	TRBJ1-4	CARLRNSLRNEKLFF	TGTGCCAGACTCCGAAATTCATTACGGAATGAAAAACTGTTTTTT
.	.	TRBV27	TRBJ2-7	CASSPSGSPYEQYF	TGTGCCAGCAGTCCATCCGGGAGTCCCTACGAGCAGTACTTC
.	.	TRBV6-1	TRBJ2-7	CASSAGSEYEQYF	TGTGCCAGCAGTGCAGGGTCGGAATACGAGCAGTACTTC
.	.	TRBV29-1	TRBJ1-5	CSVRQGGMAPQHF	TGCAGCGTTCGGCAGGGTGGAATGGCGCCCCAGCATTTT
TRBD2	.	TRBV7-9	TRBJ2-1	CASSSIGLAGTEQFF	TGTGCCAGCAGCTCGATTGGACTAGCGGGAACTGAGCAGTTCTTC
.	few	TRBV2	TRBJ1-6	CASSGPPDSPLHF	TGTGCCAGCAGTGGGCCTCCCGATTCACCCCTCCACTTT
.	.	TRBV15	TRBJ1-2	CATSRDRGNCGYTF	TGTGCCACCAGCAGAGACAGGGGTAATTGTGGCTACACCTTC
.	.	TRBV2	TRBJ1-1	CASSGDKQDAEAFF	TGTGCCAGCAGTGGGGACAAACAGGACGCTGAAGCTTTCTTT
.	.	TRBV7-8	TRBJ1-5	CASSLDGQPQHF	TGTGCCAGCAGCTTAGACGGGCAGCCCCAGCATTTT
TRBD1	.	TRBV7-8	TRBJ1-2	CASSFGQGALGYTF	TGTGCCAGCAGCTTCGGACAGGGGGCGCTTGGCTACACCTTC
.	few	TRBV29-1	TRBJ1-2	CSVADSNNYGYTF	TGCAGCGTTGCGGACAGTAATAACTATGGCTACACCTTC
.	.	TRBV29-1	TRBJ1-3	CSALRGSGNTIYF	TGCAGCGCCCTAAGGGGCTCTGGAAACACCATATATTTT
.	.	TRBV9	TRBJ1-4	CASSASTNEKLFF	TGTGCCAGCAGCGCGTCGACTAATGAAAAACTGTTTTTT